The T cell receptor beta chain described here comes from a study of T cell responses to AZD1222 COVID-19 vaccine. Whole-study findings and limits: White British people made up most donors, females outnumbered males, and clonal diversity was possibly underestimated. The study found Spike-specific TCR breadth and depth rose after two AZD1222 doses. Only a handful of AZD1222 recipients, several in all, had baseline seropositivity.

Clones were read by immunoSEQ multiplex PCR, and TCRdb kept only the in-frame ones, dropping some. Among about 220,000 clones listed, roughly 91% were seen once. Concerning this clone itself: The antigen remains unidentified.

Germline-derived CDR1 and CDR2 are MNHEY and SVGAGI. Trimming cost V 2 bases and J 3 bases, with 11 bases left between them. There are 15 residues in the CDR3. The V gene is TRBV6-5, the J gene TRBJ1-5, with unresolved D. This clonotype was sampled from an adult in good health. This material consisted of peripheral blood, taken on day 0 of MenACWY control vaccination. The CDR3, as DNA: TGTGCCAGCAGTTACGCTCGTGCTCCCAATCAGCCCCAGCATTTT. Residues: CASSYARAPNQPQHF.